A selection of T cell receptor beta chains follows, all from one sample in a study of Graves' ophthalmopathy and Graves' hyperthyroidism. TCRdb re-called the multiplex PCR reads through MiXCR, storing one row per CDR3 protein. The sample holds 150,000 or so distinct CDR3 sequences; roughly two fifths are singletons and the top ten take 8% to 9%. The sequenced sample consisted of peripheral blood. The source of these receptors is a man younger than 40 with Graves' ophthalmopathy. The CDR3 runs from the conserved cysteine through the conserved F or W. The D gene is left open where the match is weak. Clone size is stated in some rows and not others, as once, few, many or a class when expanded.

cdr3_nt: TGCAGCGGGGGCGAAGGGGAACGGTACGAGCAGTACTTC
cdr3_aa: CSGGEGERYEQYF
d_call: -
v_call: TRBV29-1
clone_size: -
j_call: TRBJ2-7
cdr3_length: 13

cdr3_nt: TGTGCCAGCAGCCCGGGACAGAGTATGACTGAAGCTTTCTTT
cdr3_aa: CASSPGQSMTEAFF
d_call: TRBD1
v_call: TRBV7-8
clone_size: -
j_call: TRBJ1-1
cdr3_length: 14

cdr3_nt: TGTGCCAGCAGTTCCCCCGAAGGTGCAATATACGAGCAGTACTTC
cdr3_aa: CASSSPEGAIYEQYF
d_call: -
v_call: TRBV28
clone_size: -
j_call: TRBJ2-7
cdr3_length: 15

cdr3_nt: TGTGCCAGCAGCGAACTAGCGGGAGGGCCGAAGTGGGAGCAGTACTTC
cdr3_aa: CASSELAGGPKWEQYF
d_call: TRBD2
v_call: TRBV7-8
clone_size: many
j_call: TRBJ2-7
cdr3_length: 16

cdr3_nt: TGTGCCAGCAGCCAATCAGGGTACGAGCAGTACTTC
cdr3_aa: CASSQSGYEQYF
d_call: -
v_call: TRBV28
clone_size: many
j_call: TRBJ2-7
cdr3_length: 12

cdr3_nt: TGTGCCAGCAGTTTTGGGACAACAAATCAGCCCCAGCATTTT
cdr3_aa: CASSFGTTNQPQHF
d_call: -
v_call: TRBV12-3/TRBV12-4
clone_size: -
j_call: TRBJ1-5
cdr3_length: 14

cdr3_nt: TGTGCCAGCAGCCAAGATCGTCGCTCACCCCTCCACTTT
cdr3_aa: CASSQDRRSPLHF
d_call: -
v_call: TRBV4-2
clone_size: many
j_call: TRBJ1-6
cdr3_length: 13

cdr3_nt: TGTGCCACCTCAACCCCAGATAACACCGGGGAGCTGTTTTTT
cdr3_aa: CATSTPDNTGELFF
d_call: -
v_call: TRBV24-1
clone_size: many
j_call: TRBJ2-2
cdr3_length: 14

cdr3_nt: TGTGCCAGCAGCTTAAGGGCTAGCGGATACGAGCAGTACTTC
cdr3_aa: CASSLRASGYEQYF
d_call: TRBD2
v_call: TRBV7-3
clone_size: many
j_call: TRBJ2-7
cdr3_length: 14

cdr3_nt: TGTGCCAGCTCAAGCTCTCCGGGACAGGGGAAGGGGGAGCAGTACTTC
cdr3_aa: CASSSSPGQGKGEQYF
d_call: TRBD1
v_call: TRBV6-1
clone_size: -
j_call: TRBJ2-7
cdr3_length: 16

cdr3_nt: TGTGCCAGCAGGGAGGACAGGGGTTACGGCAATCAGCCCCAGCATTTT
cdr3_aa: CASREDRGYGNQPQHF
d_call: TRBD1
v_call: TRBV6-1
clone_size: few
j_call: TRBJ1-5
cdr3_length: 16

cdr3_nt: TGTGCTAGTGGCCCCGGACAGGGGGACCTTCAGCCCCAGCATTTT
cdr3_aa: CASGPGQGDLQPQHF
d_call: TRBD1
v_call: TRBV12-5
clone_size: -
j_call: TRBJ1-5
cdr3_length: 15

cdr3_nt: TGTGCCAGCAGTTACGGGGAGACTGAGACCGCCTATGGCTACACCTTC
cdr3_aa: CASSYGETETAYGYTF
d_call: -
v_call: TRBV6-2/TRBV6-3
clone_size: -
j_call: TRBJ1-2
cdr3_length: 16

cdr3_nt: TGCGCCAGCAGCTTGGGCCCCCGGGACAGGGTCTATGGCTACACCTTC
cdr3_aa: CASSLGPRDRVYGYTF
d_call: TRBD1
v_call: TRBV5-1
clone_size: many
j_call: TRBJ1-2
cdr3_length: 16

cdr3_nt: TGCGCCAGCAGCCCGGGACTAGCGGGGACCGGGGAGCTGTTTTTT
cdr3_aa: CASSPGLAGTGELFF
d_call: TRBD2
v_call: TRBV5-1
clone_size: -
j_call: TRBJ2-2
cdr3_length: 15

cdr3_nt: TGTGCCTGGAGTTTGCAGGACCGAGGGGAGACCCAGTACTTC
cdr3_aa: CAWSLQDRGETQYF
d_call: -
v_call: TRBV30
clone_size: many
j_call: TRBJ2-5
cdr3_length: 14

cdr3_nt: TGTGCCAGCAGCTTCCTAGCGGGAGGTTACGCCTACGAGCAGTACTTC
cdr3_aa: CASSFLAGGYAYEQYF
d_call: TRBD2
v_call: TRBV11-2
clone_size: many
j_call: TRBJ2-7
cdr3_length: 16

cdr3_nt: TGTGCCAGCAGCATAACCTACGAGCAGTACTTC
cdr3_aa: CASSITYEQYF
d_call: -
v_call: TRBV6-2/TRBV6-3
clone_size: many
j_call: TRBJ2-7
cdr3_length: 11

cdr3_nt: TGTGCCAGCAGTTTCTCCTCTCCTACGGCTTTCTTT
cdr3_aa: CASSFSSPTAFF
d_call: -
v_call: TRBV12-3/TRBV12-4
clone_size: -
j_call: TRBJ1-1
cdr3_length: 12

cdr3_nt: TGTGCCAGCAGTGGCCAGGGAGTAATGGACGAGCAGTACTTC
cdr3_aa: CASSGQGVMDEQYF
d_call: -
v_call: TRBV2
clone_size: many
j_call: TRBJ2-7
cdr3_length: 14

cdr3_nt: TGTGCCAGCAGCCAAACCAGCGGGAGAAGAGCCTACGAGCAGTACTTC
cdr3_aa: CASSQTSGRRAYEQYF
d_call: TRBD2
v_call: TRBV11-1
clone_size: many
j_call: TRBJ2-7
cdr3_length: 16

cdr3_nt: TGCGCCAGCAGCCAAGAGGGACGGAGTGAAGCTTTCTTT
cdr3_aa: CASSQEGRSEAFF
d_call: -
v_call: TRBV4-1
clone_size: many
j_call: TRBJ1-1
cdr3_length: 13

cdr3_nt: TGTGCCAGCACCCTCGGGAGGGACTCACAAGAGACCCAGTACTTC
cdr3_aa: CASTLGRDSQETQYF
d_call: TRBD2
v_call: TRBV2
clone_size: many
j_call: TRBJ2-5
cdr3_length: 15

cdr3_nt: TGTGCCAGCAGTTTGAGCAGCCCGAACACCGGGGAGCTGTTTTTT
cdr3_aa: CASSLSSPNTGELFF
d_call: -
v_call: TRBV28
clone_size: -
j_call: TRBJ2-2
cdr3_length: 15

cdr3_nt: TGTGCCAGCAGCCCTAATAAGCTTGTTGAGACCCAGTACTTC
cdr3_aa: CASSPNKLVETQYF
d_call: -
v_call: TRBV6-1
clone_size: many
j_call: TRBJ2-5
cdr3_length: 14

cdr3_nt: TGTGCCAGCAGTACAGGGGTAATGAACACTGAAGCTTTCTTT
cdr3_aa: CASSTGVMNTEAFF
d_call: TRBD1
v_call: TRBV6-2/TRBV6-3
clone_size: -
j_call: TRBJ1-1
cdr3_length: 14